The entry below describes one T cell receptor beta chain. The antigen is not known. Trimming stripped 4 bases from V and 6 bases from J, with 17 bases between. Germline CDR1 is SGHRS and CDR2 is YFSETQ. The CDR3 has 14 amino acids. Purified naive CD4+ T cells were depleted of CD25+ Tregs. Findings and caveats of the study: Tumor Treg TCRs overlapped most with tumor naive CD4+ cells. Whole repertoires were not studied in the larger cohort, only one V-J beta rearrangement.

Full-length variable regions came from constant-region reverse primers plus semi-nested Nested Universal Primer A PCR. TCRdb itself ran the 5' RACE reads through MiXCR, one entry per CDR3 protein. Here the sample spans thousands of distinct CDR3 sequences, 40% to 60% being singletons. The chain employs TRBV5-1 and TRBJ2-7; D could derive from TRBD1 or TRBD2 (5 bases each). The TCR comes from a female donor with breast cancer. The sequencing input was naive CD4+ T cells sorted from a lymph node. Specified subset: naive CD4+ T cells, CD4+CD45RA+CD25-. The CDR3 loop is CASSLRSPGSEQYF. The DNA of the CDR3 is TGCGCCAGCAGCCTGCGTTCCCCAGGGAGCGAGCAGTACTTC.